This entry features one T cell receptor beta chain sequence. Its antigen is unidentified. The sample comes from a study of chemoradiotherapy in HPV16-positive cancers. Study-level findings and limits: HPV-specific T cells were functionally defined from only a couple of HPV16-positive patients. Candidate HPV-specific clones and E7-related TCR motifs grew in tumor during treatment.

Generated by immunoSEQ multiplex PCR, the TCRdb table keeps only in-frame clones and is missing some. The sample consists of fewer than 18,000 clones, approximately 80% of them appearing once. Repeated repertoire sampling spanned the course of chemoradiotherapy. Germline V gene sequence: CDR1 SGHRS, CDR2 YFSETQ. V lost 4 bases, J lost 6 bases, and 6 bases stayed unmatched. The CDR3 loop spans 14 amino acids. Sampling took place from a patient who underwent chemoradiotherapy. This receptor was taken from a human donor with HPV-associated anogenital cancer. The V call is TRBV5-1, the J call TRBJ2-2; 7 positions match TRBD2. The CDR3 sequence is CASSPIAGAGELFF. The CDR3 DNA sequence: TGCGCCAGCAGCCCTATCGCGGGGGCCGGGGAGCTGTTTTTT. The variable domain in full, with the rest retrieved from reference TRBV5-1 and TRBJ2-2, is KAGVTQTPRYLIKTRGQQVTLSCSPISGHRSVSWYQQTPGQGLQFLFEYFSETQRNKGNFPGRFSGRQFSNSRSEMNVSTLELGDSALYLCASSPIAGAGELFFGEGSRLTVL.